This T cell receptor beta chain came from a study of metastatic and nonmetastatic thyroid tumors. Every patient was untreated before thyroid surgery. CDR3 length equals 17 residues. CDR1 and CDR2 from the germline V gene are SGHRS and YFSETQ. V was trimmed by 0 bases and J by 3 bases, leaving 16 bases between them. TCRdb re-processed the PCR reads through MiXCR. The sample lists 25,000 to 30,000 clones, 15% to 20% occurring once. This clone showed up many times. This sample also contains other DNA sequences that code for the same CDR3. The sequenced sample was blood. This clonotype was obtained from a female donor with papillary thyroid cancer or a benign thyroid nodule (not recorded which). Some clones in this sample may be carry-over from other donors' samples. The V call is TRBV5-1, the J call TRBJ2-1; no firm D call. The CDR3 DNA sequence: TGCGCCAGCAGCTTGGGGAAAAAGATCATAGACTACAATGAGCAGTTCTTC. It specifies CASSLGKKIIDYNEQFF.